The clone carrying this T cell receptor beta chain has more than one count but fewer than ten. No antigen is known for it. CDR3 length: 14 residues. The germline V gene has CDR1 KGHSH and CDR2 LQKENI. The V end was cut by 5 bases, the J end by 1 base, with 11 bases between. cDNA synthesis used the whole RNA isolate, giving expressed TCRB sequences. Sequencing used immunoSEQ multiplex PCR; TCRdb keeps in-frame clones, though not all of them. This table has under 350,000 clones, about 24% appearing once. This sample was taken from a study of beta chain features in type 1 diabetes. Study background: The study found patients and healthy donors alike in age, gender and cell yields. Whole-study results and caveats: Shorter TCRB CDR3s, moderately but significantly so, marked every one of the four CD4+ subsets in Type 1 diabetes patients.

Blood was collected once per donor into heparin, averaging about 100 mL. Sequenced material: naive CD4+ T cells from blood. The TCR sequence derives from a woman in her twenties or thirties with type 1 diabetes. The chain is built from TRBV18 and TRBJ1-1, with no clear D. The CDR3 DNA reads TGTGCCAGCTCAGCTGTACGGGAGAACACTGAAGCTTTCTTT. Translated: CASSAVRENTEAFF.